This T cell receptor (beta chain) is from a study of T cell responses to AZD1222 COVID-19 vaccine. Method: immunoSEQ multiplex PCR; TCRdb's copy keeps in-frame clones and lacks some. The sample has under 150,000 clones, about 92% seen once. This clone was picked up one time. This CDR3 is also generated by other DNA sequences in the sample. Germline CDR1 SGHRS, CDR2 YFSETQ. The V segment lost 0 bases and the J segment 4 bases; nucleotides outside the gene matches: 4. This CDR3 has 15 residues. The material was peripheral blood, obtained on day 0 of AZD1222 vaccination. The rearrangement joins TRBV5-1 to TRBJ1-3; 7 nucleotides match TRBD1. This clonotype was obtained from an adult in good health. The CDR3 DNA reads as TGCGCCAGCAGCTTGGAGGGGGCAAAAGGAAACACCATATATTTT. This encodes CASSLEGAKGNTIYF.